These 18 T cell receptor beta chains originate from one sample sequenced in a study of T cell responses to AZD1222 COVID-19 vaccine. Produced via immunoSEQ multiplex PCR; TCRdb's table is partial and in-frame only. This repertoire shows 95,000 to 150,000 clones, about 90% found once; its top ten account for roughly 3.9%. The input for sequencing was peripheral blood, taken on day 0 of AZD1222 vaccination. These receptors all come from an adult in good health.

The V call is TRBV5-4, the J call TRBJ2-2; the D gene is possibly TRBD2 (6 bases). The CDR3 sequence is 15 residues long. Germline lookup yields CDR1 SGHNT and CDR2 YYREEE (reference sequence). The ends were cut back, 3 bases at V and 4 bases at J, with 13 bases in the middle. Here the CDR3 reads CASSSATSITGELFF. Written as DNA, the CDR3 is TGTGCCAGCAGCTCGGCGACTAGTATCACCGGGGAGCTGTTTTTT.

The chain recombines TRBV19 with TRBJ2-1, with D possibly TRBD2 on 7 matching bases. The V gene lost 6 bases and the J gene lost 2 bases, with 14 bases spanning the gap. The CDR3 runs to 15 residues. The germline gives CDR1 LNHDA, CDR2 SQIVND (reference sequence). The CDR3 DNA is TGTGCCAGTAGGGGGGGGGCCCCCGCCTACAATGAGCAGTTCTTC. It codes for CASRGGAPAYNEQFF.

The chain links TRBV9 to TRBJ1-3; D gene uncertain. CDR3 size: 17 residues. Trimming took 3 bases from V and 1 from J, leaving 17 bases between them. The germline V gene has CDR1 SGDLS and CDR2 YYNGEE. The CDR3: CASSAGISASSGNTIYF. DNA for the CDR3: TGTGCCAGCAGCGCTGGGATCTCTGCCTCTTCTGGAAACACCATATATTTT.

The rearrangement joins TRBV28 to TRBJ2-1, with D hard to call. The V and J ends lost 5 bases and 2 bases respectively, with 4 bases between them. Germline CDR1 and CDR2: MDHEN and SYDVKM. The CDR3 has 12 amino acids. CDR3 region: CASSPPYNEQFF. CDR3 in DNA: TGTGCCAGCAGTCCCCCCTACAATGAGCAGTTCTTC.

The chain employs TRBV2 and TRBJ2-7, with D possibly being TRBD1 (6 bases). The CDR3 spans 13 residues. V lost 7 bases, J lost 7 bases, and 17 bases lay in between. Germline lookup yields CDR1 SNHLY and CDR2 FYNNEI. The CDR3 sequence is CASKQGVGSEQYF. CDR3 sequence (DNA): TGTGCCAGCAAACAGGGAGTTGGTTCTGAGCAGTACTTC.

The count of this clone is one. This chain connects TRBV18 to TRBJ1-5, with D unresolved. Trimming took off 0 bases at V and 0 bases at J, with 9 bases between the two ends. Germline V gene lookup returns CDR1 KGHSH and CDR2 LQKENI. The CDR3 length is 16 residues. The CDR3 sequence is CASSPPGRNSNQPQHF. The CDR3 bases are TGTGCCAGCTCACCACCAGGGAGAAATAGCAATCAGCCCCAGCATTTT.

The chain couples TRBV19 to TRBJ1-1; D gene uncertain. V lost 1 base and J 0 bases, leaving 12 bases between the germline ends. In germline, CDR1 is LNHDA, CDR2 SQIVND (reference sequence). The CDR3 loop spans 16 amino acids. The CDR3 DNA reads TGTGCCAGTAGTATAGGTGGCGGGAGAATGAACACTGAAGCTTTCTTT. The encoded protein is CASSIGGGRMNTEAFF.

The chain has TRBV3-1 (or the pseudogene TRBV3-2) and TRBJ1-5; the D is unclear. Germline V CDR1 and CDR2: LGHDT, YNNKEL (reference sequence). Trimming stripped 2 bases from V and 2 bases from J, with 7 bases between. CDR3 size: 14 residues. CDR3 amino acids: CASSQRQGNQPQHF. As DNA, the CDR3 is TGTGCCAGCAGCCAACGGCAGGGCAATCAGCCCCAGCATTTT.

This clone came up a few times. The chain couples TRBV21-1 to TRBJ2-1. TRBV21-1 is annotated as a pseudogene. This CDR3 is built from 16 residues. The CDR3 loop reads CASSKEGTVRADEQFF. For the CDR3, the DNA is TGTGCCAGCAGCAAAGAGGGGACCGTCAGGGCAGATGAGCAGTTCTTC.

The chain links TRBV7-2 to TRBJ1-2, with unresolved D. CDR3 length: 12 amino acids. Trimming stripped 8 bases from V and 0 bases from J, with 7 bases between. Germline CDR1 is SGHTA and CDR2 is FQGNSA. The CDR3 reads CASRGTNYGYTF. The CDR3 coding sequence is TGTGCCAGCCGAGGGACTAACTATGGCTACACCTTC.

This clone was found once. The chain combines TRBV28 with TRBJ1-2; D perhaps matches TRBD1 (5 bases). Trimming took off 2 bases at V and 3 bases at J, with 10 bases between the two ends. The CDR3 covers 14 residues. Germline CDR1 and CDR2: MDHEN and SYDVKM. CDR3 protein: CASSLDSHDYGYTF. The CDR3 nucleotides read TGTGCCAGCAGTTTAGACAGCCACGACTATGGCTACACCTTC.

The chain joins TRBV10-3 to TRBJ2-1; D possibly uses TRBD1 or TRBD2 (5 bases each). V was pared by 2 bases and J by 6 bases, with 14 bases between. CDR1 and CDR2 from the germline V gene are ENHRY and SYGVKD. This CDR3 has 15 residues. The CDR3 nucleotides read TGTGCCATCAGTGAGGGGGACCTTACTGGCAATGAGCAGTTCTTC. Protein: CAISEGDLTGNEQFF.

This chain joins TRBV4-1 and TRBJ1-6; D is perhaps TRBD1 (6 bases). V was trimmed by 0 bases and J by 6 bases, leaving 12 bases between them. The CDR3 runs 16 residues. Germline values: CDR1 MGHRA, CDR2 YSYEKL. The CDR3 coding sequence is TGCGCCAGCAGCCAAGAAGCACAGGGCGGTAATTCACCCCTCCACTTT. It specifies CASSQEAQGGNSPLHF.

The CDR3 DNA sequence: TGCGCCAGCAGCTTTGGGGATTTAAGCGAGCAGTACTTC. Protein product: CASSFGDLSEQYF. V and J are TRBV5-1 and TRBJ2-7; D call uncertain. The CDR3 sequence is 13 residues long. Germline V gene data show CDR1 as SGHRS and CDR2 as YFSETQ. The V end was cut by 2 bases, the J end by 6 bases, with 12 bases between.

The CDR3, as DNA: TGTGCCAGCAGAAAGGACAGCACAATTGGGTATGGCTACACCTTC. Translating gives CASRKDSTIGYGYTF. This chain uses TRBV6-5 with TRBJ1-2; a possible D gene is TRBD1 (6 bases). V lost 6 bases and J 5 bases, leaving 19 bases between the germline ends. The CDR3 covers 15 residues. Germline CDR1 reads MNHEY; CDR2 reads SVGAGI.

The J gene is TRBJ1-4, the V gene TRBV2; tentative D call: TRBD1 (5 bases). CDR1 SNHLY and CDR2 FYNNEI come from the germline V gene. The CDR3 contains 16 residues. Trimming took 6 bases from V and 0 from J, leaving 14 bases between them. The CDR3 loop reads CASRAGRGATNEKLFF. CDR3 bases: TGTGCCAGCAGGGCAGGGAGAGGTGCAACTAATGAAAAACTGTTTTTT.

The gene calls are TRBV10-3 and TRBJ1-1, with 8 bases lining up with TRBD1. This CDR3 is built from 14 residues. The germline gives CDR1 ENHRY, CDR2 SYGVKD. With 10 bases clipped from V and 2 bases from J, the junction kept 9 bases outside the gene matches. This CDR3 reads CASSLGTGNTEAFF. DNA of the CDR3: TGTGCCAGTAGTTTAGGGACAGGTAACACTGAAGCTTTCTTT.

Written as DNA, the CDR3 is TGCGCCAGCAGCCTCGGACAGGGGGGCTACGAGCAGTACTTC. Its translation: CASSLGQGGYEQYF. The rearrangement links TRBV5-1 to TRBJ2-7, with 10 bases fitting TRBD1. V was clipped by 4 bases and J by 3 bases; unmatched bases: 4. There are 14 residues in the CDR3. Germline CDR1 and CDR2: SGHRS and YFSETQ. Filled out from reference TRBV5-1 and TRBJ2-7, the complete variable domain reads KAGVTQTPRYLIKTRGQQVTLSCSPISGHRSVSWYQQTPGQGLQFLFEYFSETQRNKGNFPGRFSGRQFSNSRSEMNVSTLELGDSALYLCASSLGQGGYEQYFGPGTRLTVT.